These 18 T cell receptor beta chains were sequenced from one sample in a study of regulatory T cells in long-lasting Graves disease. Construction of TCR beta libraries relied on iRepertoire HTBI primers and on Arm-PCR targeting CDR3 regions. TCRdb independently ran MiXCR on the multiplex PCR reads; one entry per CDR3 protein. The sample records around 500,000 distinct CDR3 sequences, 15% to 20% being singletons. Time point noted: newly diagnosed GD, antithyroid drugs for less than 3 months. The TCR library was prepared using RNA isolated from PBMCs. The sample was also linked to a second study, of T cells in Graves' hyperthyroidism and ophthalmopathy.

The sample was peripheral blood mononuclear cells (PBMCs), taken at new diagnosis, from a patient treated with antithyroid drugs. These receptors originate from a woman aged 35-65 years with Graves disease.

To note about this clonotype: Possible read error: a much larger clone is one base away. The rearrangement uses TRBV11-2 and TRBJ1-3; D gene uncertain. Germline V gene sequence: CDR1 SGHAT, CDR2 FQNNGV. The CDR3 runs 18 residues. CDR3 region: CASSPIERNRSPGTTIYF. CDR3 nucleotides: TGTGCCAGCAGCCCAATAGAGAGGAACCGATCACCTGGAACCACCATATATTTT.

On this clonotype: This may stem from a read error, because a much larger clone lies one nucleotide away. The rearrangement joins TRBV2 to TRBJ2-1; 7 nucleotides line up with TRBD1. The CDR3 loop spans 14 amino acids. Germline CDR1 is SNHLY and CDR2 is FYNNEI. V shed 9 bases, J shed 10 bases, and the junction held 15 bases outside the gene matches. CDR3 DNA sequence: TGTGCCAGGCCGCTCGGGACAGTCTCCTACGAGCAGTTCTTC. Protein product: CARPLGTVSYEQFF.

This clonotype was detected only a few times. V is TRBV24-1 and J is TRBJ2-3, with D unresolved. Trimming pared 0 bases from V and 7 bases from J, leaving 10 bases between. The CDR3 contains 14 residues. Germline CDR1 and CDR2: KGHDR and SFDVKD. CDR3 DNA sequence: TGTGCCACCAGTGATTTGTCAGATGGAAATACGCAGTATTTT. Translating it yields CATSDLSDGNTQYF.

A word on this clonotype: One end of the junction fails to match germline, which may point to a read error. The rearrangement links TRBV27 to TRBJ1-1, with 7 positions matching TRBD1. Germline-derived CDR1 and CDR2 are MNHEY and SMNVEV (reference sequence). The CDR3 is 15 amino acids. The DNA of the CDR3 is TGTGCCAGTAGTCTAGGGGGCAGGGGGAACACTGAAGCTTCCTTT. It translates to CASSLGGRGNTEASF.

There are many counts of this clonotype. The chain joins TRBV3-1 to TRBJ2-2; 10 positions agree with TRBD2. Germline V lookup: CDR1 LGHDT, CDR2 YNNKEL (reference sequence). The CDR3 has 15 amino acids. V trimming: 4 bases; J trimming: 1 base; junction bases outside the gene matches: 0. The DNA of the CDR3 is TGTGCCAGCAGCCTAGCGGGGGGGAACACCGGGGAGCTGTTTTTT. This encodes CASSLAGGNTGELFF.

The chain carries TRBV5-4 and TRBJ1-1; D is unclear. Between the trimmed V and J ends, which lost 4 bases and 6 bases, there was a span of 10 bases. This CDR3 spans 12 amino acids. Germline assignment: CDR1 SGHNT and CDR2 YYREEE (reference sequence). CDR3 coding DNA: TGTGCCAGCAGCGAAGACTATGCTGAAGCTTTCTTT. Its protein product is CASSEDYAEAFF.

This clonotype was detected ten times or more. The CDR3 DNA sequence: TGCAGTGCATCCGACAGTGTCCACGAGCAGTACTTC. As protein: CSASDSVHEQYF. This sequence joins TRBV20-1 and TRBJ2-7; D may be TRBD1 (5 bases). The CDR3 loop spans 12 amino acids. Germline assignment: CDR1 DFQATT and CDR2 SNEGSKA (reference sequence). Deletions cut 6 bases from V and 5 bases from J, with 14 bases between.

Ten or more counts support this clonotype. This chain joins TRBV12-3 or TRBV12-4 and TRBJ1-6; TRBD1 agrees at 8 bases. This CDR3 spans 15 amino acids. The ends lost 5 bases at V and 3 bases at J; junction bases unmatched: 3. Written as DNA, the CDR3 is TGTGCCAGCAGTCGAACAGGGGGCTATAATTCACCCCTCCACTTT. As protein: CASSRTGGYNSPLHF.

As for this clonotype: A junction boundary mismatches the germline segment, possibly from a read error. The rearrangement joins TRBV2 to TRBJ2-7; D is undetermined. This CDR3 region has 15 residues. CDR1 and CDR2 (germline): SNHLY, FYNNEI. CDR3 coding DNA: TGCGCCAGCAGCCAAGATTCCCCGGGCCAATACGAGCAGTACTTC. It codes for CASSQDSPGQYEQYF.

The chain couples TRBV20-1 to TRBJ1-2, with TRBD1 matching 9 bases. CDR3 length equals 13 residues. With 5 bases clipped from V and 8 bases from J, the junction kept 9 bases outside the gene matches. Germline V gives CDR1 DFQATT, CDR2 SNEGSKA (reference sequence). The CDR3 is CSAGDRVGLGYTF. For the CDR3, the DNA is TGCAGTGCTGGGGACAGGGTTGGTTTAGGCTACACCTTC.

There are many counts of this clonotype. The rearrangement uses TRBV20-1 and TRBJ1-4; D is unresolved. The CDR3 contains 13 residues. Germline-derived CDR1 and CDR2 are DFQATT and SNEGSKA (reference sequence). V gave up 0 bases and J gave up 7 bases, with 9 bases separating them. CDR3 amino acids: CSARDHMREKLFF. CDR3 bases: TGCAGTGCTAGAGATCACATGCGTGAAAAACTGTTTTTT.

This clonotype was seen a few times. The V gene is TRBV5-1, the J gene TRBJ1-4, with TRBD1 as a possible D gene (5 bases). CDR3 length equals 13 residues. Deletions cut 4 bases from V and 7 bases from J, with 11 bases between. The germline CDR1 and CDR2 sequences are SGHRS and YFSETQ. Here the CDR3 reads CASSRGAAEKLFF. DNA of the CDR3: TGCGCCAGCAGCCGGGGCGCCGCTGAAAAACTGTTTTTT.

In this sample, this clonotype turned up a few times. The chain is built from TRBV11-3 and TRBJ1-2; 12 bases agree with TRBD1. The germline V gene encodes CDR1 SGHNT and CDR2 YENEEA. V trimming: 3 bases; J trimming: 8 bases; junction bases outside the gene matches: 7. There are 15 residues in the CDR3. CDR3 sequence (DNA): TGTGCCAGCAGCTTCGGGGGACAGGGGGCGCAGGGCTACACCTTC. It codes for CASSFGGQGAQGYTF.

There are many counts of this clonotype. This chain joins TRBV5-1 and TRBJ1-2, with no clear D. V was cut by 2 bases and J by 0 bases, with 11 bases left in between. The germline V gene encodes CDR1 SGHRS and CDR2 YFSETQ. This CDR3 has 15 residues. The CDR3 DNA follows: TGCGCCAGCAGCTTCGTCGGGTCCGCTAACTATGGCTACACCTTC. This encodes CASSFVGSANYGYTF.

This clonotype showed up many times. The chain combines TRBV2 with TRBJ1-3, with unresolved D. Trimming stripped 7 bases from V and 5 bases from J, with 12 bases between. Germline loops: CDR1 SNHLY, CDR2 FYNNEI. The CDR3 extends over 13 amino acids. CDR3 in amino acids: CASMLANRNTIYF. Written as DNA, the CDR3 is TGTGCCAGCATGTTGGCAAACAGAAACACCATATATTTT.

The chain is built from TRBV3-1 and TRBJ2-5; TRBD2 matches at 9 bases. Germline-derived CDR1 and CDR2 are LGHDT and YNNKEL (reference sequence). The ends lost 2 bases at V and 1 base at J; junction bases unmatched: 8. The length of the CDR3 is 17 residues. This chain's CDR3 is CASSQPGGGAAQETQYF. The CDR3 DNA reads TGTGCCAGCAGCCAACCCGGCGGGGGGGCGGCCCAAGAGACCCAGTACTTC.

The V gene is TRBV3-1, the J gene TRBJ1-6; D perhaps matches TRBD1 (5 bases). This CDR3 region has 15 residues. With 4 bases removed from V and 10 bases from J, the gap between germline ends came to 17 bases. Germline CDR1 is LGHDT and CDR2 is YNNKEL (reference sequence). The CDR3 DNA is TGTGCCAGCAGCCGAGGGGTCTCGGAGCACTCACCCCTCCACTTT. Protein product: CASSRGVSEHSPLHF.

This clonotype was observed a handful of times. The chain links TRBV6-1 to TRBJ2-7, with 8 bases identical to TRBD1. Unmatched junction bases numbered 7, after V lost 6 bases and J lost 3 bases. Germline assignment: CDR1 MNHNS and CDR2 SASEGT. The CDR3 totals 14 residues. CDR3 in amino acids: CASSHGTGLYEQYF. CDR3 in DNA: TGTGCCAGCAGCCACGGGACAGGCCTCTACGAGCAGTACTTC.